This T cell receptor (beta chain) appears in the sequencing data of a study of T cells after yellow fever vaccination. At the level of the study: Fractions with few cells were prepared using SMART-Seq v4 Ultra Low Input.

There are 15 residues in the CDR3. CDR1 is LGHDT, CDR2 YNNKEL, per germline (reference sequence). V lost 0 bases to trimming and J lost 10 bases, with 13 bases between them. Production of TCR cDNA was by 5'RACE template switching, which also added a universal primer site and UMIs. Each CDR3 protein is one row after TCRdb ran MiXCR on the 5' RACE reads. The sample records approximately 120,000 distinct CDR3 sequences, more than 6% being singletons. The chain carries TRBV3-1 and TRBJ1-6; D unresolved. This receptor was taken from a man aged 18 to 30 who received the YFV17D yellow fever vaccine. Here the sequenced sample was CD4+ T cells sorted from PBMCs, taken approximately 11 days after the first yellow fever vaccination. The CDR3 nucleotides are TGTGCCAGCAGCCAAGAGAACGGGCCCGGATCACCCCTCCACTTT. Its protein product is CASSQENGPGSPLHF.